Below are 28 T cell receptor beta chains sequenced from a single sample in a study of radiation and T cells in renal cell carcinoma. The assay was immunoSEQ multiplex PCR, and TCRdb's table has in-frame clones only and misses some. The sample records about 150,000 clones, about 87% being singletons. Time point noted: blood 2 weeks post-SBRT. Treatment in this sample: 15 Gy SBRT to primary tumor, nephrectomy 4 weeks later. The sample was blood, taken from a patient whose treatment included radiotherapy and nephrectomy. These receptors were collected from a woman aged 45-65 years with renal cell carcinoma.

This chain connects TRBV2 to TRBJ2-1; the match to TRBD2 covers 10 bases. The J segment lost 2 bases and the V segment lost 7 bases, leaving 8 bases of the junction unmatched. This CDR3 has 16 residues. The V gene's germline CDR1 is SNHLY and CDR2 FYNNEI. The CDR3 sequence: CASTKGLAVAYNEQFF. CDR3 coding DNA: TGTGCCAGCACGAAAGGACTAGCGGTCGCCTACAATGAGCAGTTCTTC.

Comment on this clone: Other DNA sequences within the sample encode an identical CDR3. The J gene is TRBJ1-1, the V gene TRBV5-6; D possibly corresponds to TRBD1 (5 bases). From germline, CDR1 is SGHDT and CDR2 YYEEEE. There are 15 residues in the CDR3. V lost 4 bases, J lost 0 bases, and 13 bases lay in between. The DNA for the CDR3 is TGTGCCAGCAGCCCACTCGGGGGGTTGAACACTGAAGCTTTCTTT. It codes for CASSPLGGLNTEAFF.

The V and J genes are TRBV5-1 and TRBJ2-1; 7 bases match TRBD1. The CDR3 has 15 residues. Per the germline V gene, CDR1 is SGHRS and CDR2 is YFSETQ. J lost 5 bases, V lost 3 bases, and 8 bases had no gene match. For the CDR3, the DNA is TGCGCCAGCAGCTCGTTAGGGGGCGCAGACAATGAGCAGTTCTTC. This codes for CASSSLGGADNEQFF.

The rearrangement joins TRBV2 to TRBJ2-2, with TRBD2 matching over 8 bases. The trim removed 5 bases at V and 1 base at J, leaving 3 bases unmatched. There are 15 residues in the CDR3. Per the germline V gene, CDR1 is SNHLY and CDR2 is FYNNEI. CDR3 sequence reads: CASSRSGVNTGELFF. CDR3 DNA sequence: TGTGCCAGCAGTCGTAGCGGGGTGAACACCGGGGAGCTGTTTTTT.

CDR3 loop: CASSQEGPVAYGYTF. The CDR3 DNA follows: TGCGCCAGCAGCCAAGAGGGGCCAGTCGCCTATGGCTACACCTTC. This chain links TRBV4-3 with TRBJ1-2; possible D gene TRBD1, 5 bases. Germline V gives CDR1 LGHNA, CDR2 YSLEER. With 0 bases removed from V and 4 bases from J, the gap between germline ends came to 12 bases. This CDR3 comprises 15 residues.

The chain is built from TRBV9 and TRBJ2-7, with 9 bases matching TRBD2. The CDR3 consists of 15 residues. V lost 0 bases, J lost 5 bases, and 6 bases stayed unmatched. CDR1 and CDR2 (germline): SGDLS, YYNGEE. In DNA, the CDR3 is TGTGCCAGCAGCGTAGGTATTAGCGGGGGTCACGAGCAGTACTTC. The encoded protein is CASSVGISGGHEQYF.

This chain links TRBV15 with TRBJ2-3; D unresolved. The CDR3 loop spans 16 amino acids. Deletions cut 0 bases from V and 4 bases from J, with 14 bases between. Germline loops: CDR1 LNHNV, CDR2 YYDKDF (reference sequence). The CDR3 region has the DNA TGTGCCACCAGCAGAGATCTGACGGGTACGGCAGATACGCAGTATTTT. The encoded protein is CATSRDLTGTADTQYF.

The chain couples TRBV5-1 to TRBJ1-2, with D unclear. This CDR3 spans 12 amino acids. The V end was cut by 0 bases, the J end by 6 bases, with 6 bases between. CDR1 is SGHRS, CDR2 YFSETQ, per germline. CDR3 sequence: CASSLDGDGYTF. Written as DNA, the CDR3 is TGCGCCAGCAGCTTGGATGGAGATGGCTACACCTTC.

This chain links TRBV10-2 with TRBJ2-1; D gene uncertain. Germline-derived CDR1 and CDR2 are WSHSY and SAAADI. The V gene lost 2 bases and the J gene lost 0 bases, with 8 bases spanning the gap. This CDR3 contains 15 residues. CDR3 sequence reads: CASSEDRSSYNEQFF. The DNA for the CDR3 is TGCGCCAGCAGTGAGGACCGCAGCTCCTACAATGAGCAGTTCTTC.

A remark on this clone: Compared with germline, one end of the junction differs, possibly owing to a read error. The gene calls are TRBV7-7 and TRBJ2-5, with D perhaps matching TRBD2 (6 bases). Germline V gives CDR1 SSHAT, CDR2 FNYEAQ (reference sequence). The CDR3 totals 16 residues. The CDR3 nucleotides are TGTGCTAGCAGCTTAGGAAGTTCCGGGGGCCAAGAGACCCAGTACTTC. Its translation is CASSLGSSGGQETQYF.

The CDR3 loop is CASSLEGRSGGKAFF. CDR3 DNA sequence: TGTGCCAGCAGCTTAGAAGGGAGATCGGGCGGCAAAGCTTTCTTT. The rearrangement joins TRBV7-3 to TRBJ1-1; no reliable D call. The CDR3 has 15 amino acids. CDR1 and CDR2 (germline): SGHTA, FQGTGA. Trimming removed 2 bases at V and 9 bases at J, with 19 bases between.

This clone was seen a few times. CDR3 residues: CASSQGNEQYF. The CDR3 bases are TGTGCCAGCTCACAGGGTAACGAGCAGTACTTC. V gene TRBV18 combines with J gene TRBJ2-7; D call uncertain. This CDR3 has 11 residues. The V end lost 4 bases, the J end lost 5 bases, and 6 bases lay between the germline ends. Germline CDR1 is KGHSH and CDR2 is LQKENI.

This clone has just a few counts. The rearrangement links TRBV19 to TRBJ2-7, with a possible D match to TRBD2 (6 bases). The CDR3 is made up of 13 amino acids. Germline lookup yields CDR1 LNHDA and CDR2 SQIVND (reference sequence). V was shortened by 5 bases and J by 7 bases, with 15 bases between the two germline ends. The CDR3 sequence: CASSPGGGVEQYF. In nucleotides, the CDR3 is TGTGCCAGTAGTCCCGGAGGAGGGGTAGAGCAGTACTTC.

The J gene is TRBJ1-5, the V gene TRBV2, with D possibly being TRBD1 (5 bases). The CDR3 is 14 amino acids. Germline V gene sequence: CDR1 SNHLY, CDR2 FYNNEI. V was clipped by 7 bases and J by 0 bases, with 10 bases between them. The CDR3 loop reads CASTRGVSNQPQHF. The CDR3 DNA sequence: TGTGCCAGCACTAGGGGCGTTAGCAATCAGCCCCAGCATTTT.

The chain is built from TRBV29-1 and TRBJ2-7, with a possible D match to TRBD1 (6 bases). V was clipped by 4 bases and J by 4 bases, with 17 bases between them. In germline, CDR1 is SQVTM, CDR2 ANQGSEA. The CDR3 has 14 amino acids. DNA of the CDR3: TGCAGCGTTGTTATTCCAGGACAGCTTTACGAGCAGTACTTC. Encoded protein: CSVVIPGQLYEQYF.

V usage is TRBV15 and J usage is TRBJ2-3; D is uncertain. Germline V gene data show CDR1 as LNHNV and CDR2 as YYDKDF (reference sequence). The V end was cut by 3 bases, the J end by 0 bases, with 7 bases between. The CDR3 is made up of 14 amino acids. The CDR3 DNA reads TGTGCCACCAGCAGGACTGACAGCACAGATACGCAGTATTTT. Amino acid sequence: CATSRTDSTDTQYF.

This chain joins TRBV6-5 and TRBJ2-1, with a weak D call TRBD2 (5 bases). The CDR3 consists of 14 residues. The germline CDR1 and CDR2 sequences are MNHEY and SVGAGI. The V and J ends lost 6 bases and 3 bases respectively, with 12 bases between them. DNA for the CDR3: TGTGCCAGCAGGTACCTGGGAGACTACAATGAGCAGTTCTTC. It codes for CASRYLGDYNEQFF.

The chain carries TRBV10-3 and TRBJ2-1; unclear D gene. Per germline, CDR1 ENHRY and CDR2 SYGVKD. Trimming left V 2 bases short and J 5 bases short, with 7 bases between. The CDR3 has 13 amino acids. CDR3 amino acids: CAISEGPNNEQFF. The CDR3, as DNA: TGTGCCATCAGTGAGGGACCTAACAATGAGCAGTTCTTC.

The chain carries TRBV14 and TRBJ2-2, with 7 bases aligning to TRBD2. This CDR3 has 15 residues. Germline V gene sequence: CDR1 SGHDN, CDR2 FVKESK. V shed 4 bases and J 4 bases; nucleotides not matched to a gene: 6. This CDR3 is CASSLRPGGTGELFF. The CDR3 nucleotides are TGTGCCAGCAGCCTACGACCGGGAGGCACCGGGGAGCTGTTTTTT.

The CDR3 sequence is CSVDPGQSTDTQYF. The CDR3, as DNA: TGCAGCGTTGACCCTGGACAGAGCACAGATACGCAGTATTTT. The V call is TRBV29-1, the J call TRBJ2-3, with D possibly matching TRBD1 (6 bases). The V gene lost 3 bases and the J gene lost 0 bases, with 10 bases spanning the gap. Germline CDR1 SQVTM, CDR2 ANQGSEA. The CDR3 has 14 residues.

The chain carries TRBV5-1 and TRBJ2-1; 14 nucleotides agree with TRBD2. V dropped 5 bases and J dropped 9; count of bases not matched to a gene: 10. This CDR3 spans 16 amino acids. CDR1 is SGHRS, CDR2 YFSETQ, per germline. CDR3: CASRVQTSGGAGEQFF. Here the CDR3 DNA reads TGCGCCAGCAGGGTCCAGACTAGCGGGGGGGCCGGTGAGCAGTTCTTC. The variable domain in full, completed from reference TRBV5-1 and TRBJ2-1, reads KAGVTQTPRYLIKTRGQQVTLSCSPISGHRSVSWYQQTPGQGLQFLFEYFSETQRNKGNFPGRFSGRQFSNSRSEMNVSTLELGDSALYLCASRVQTSGGAGEQFFGPGTRLTVL.

V and J are TRBV6-1 and TRBJ2-3, with 7 positions matching TRBD1. Germline trimming cut 6 bases from V and 2 bases from J; bases unmatched to any gene: 5. There are 14 residues in the CDR3. Germline V gene data show CDR1 as MNHNS and CDR2 as SASEGT. CDR3 nucleotide sequence: TGTGCCAGCAGCCCGACAGGGTCCACAGATACGCAGTATTTT. It translates to CASSPTGSTDTQYF.

The chain has TRBV15 and TRBJ2-7; D is perhaps TRBD1 (5 bases). V was trimmed by 1 base and J by 5 bases, leaving 6 bases between them. This CDR3 has 12 amino acids. In germline, CDR1 is LNHNV, CDR2 YYDKDF (reference sequence). The CDR3 loop is CATSRGGDEQYF. CDR3 sequence (DNA): TGTGCCACCAGCAGAGGGGGCGACGAGCAGTACTTC.

The chain uses TRBV11-2 and TRBJ2-7, with no clear D. V was trimmed by 5 bases and J by 2 bases, leaving 7 bases between them. The germline CDR1 and CDR2 sequences are SGHAT and FQNNGV. The CDR3 consists of 12 residues. The CDR3 loop is CASSPTTYEQYF. CDR3 nucleotides: TGTGCCAGCAGCCCGACGACCTACGAGCAGTACTTC.

Worth noting for this clone: Additional DNA sequences in this sample encode the identical CDR3. The chain recombines TRBV29-1 with TRBJ1-1; D remains ambiguous. CDR3 size: 10 residues. CDR1 SQVTM and CDR2 ANQGSEA come from the germline V gene. V lost 6 bases, J lost 3 bases, and 5 bases lay in between. The CDR3, as DNA: TGCAGCGTCCGGGACACTGAAGCTTTCTTT. Amino acid sequence: CSVRDTEAFF.

V usage is TRBV19 and J usage is TRBJ2-7; perhaps TRBD1 as D (5 bases). Germline V gene data show CDR1 as LNHDA and CDR2 as SQIVND (reference sequence). Trimming took off 7 bases at V and 0 bases at J, with 13 bases between the two ends. The CDR3 consists of 14 residues. In DNA form, the CDR3 reads TGTGCCAGTAAGTTACAGGATTACTCCTACGAGCAGTACTTC. Protein: CASKLQDYSYEQYF.

This chain joins TRBV6-6 and TRBJ1-5; D unresolved. Germline V CDR1 and CDR2: MNHNY, SVGAGI (reference sequence). The V gene lost 6 bases and the J gene lost 0 bases, with 12 bases spanning the gap. CDR3 size: 15 residues. CDR3 amino acids: CASSPGPYSNQPQHF. The CDR3 DNA follows: TGTGCCAGCAGCCCCGGGCCCTATAGCAATCAGCCCCAGCATTTT.

This clone was seen a single time. CDR3 DNA sequence: TGTGCCAGCAGCTTAGGACTAGCGGGGGTCCGCCGATACGATGAGCAGTTCTTC. It specifies CASSLGLAGVRRYDEQFF. This rearrangement joins TRBV7-8 to TRBJ2-1; 12 bases are shared with TRBD2. With 1 base clipped from V and 8 bases from J, the junction kept 12 bases outside the gene matches. Looked up from germline, CDR1 is SGHVS and CDR2 is FQNEAQ. The CDR3 extends over 18 amino acids.